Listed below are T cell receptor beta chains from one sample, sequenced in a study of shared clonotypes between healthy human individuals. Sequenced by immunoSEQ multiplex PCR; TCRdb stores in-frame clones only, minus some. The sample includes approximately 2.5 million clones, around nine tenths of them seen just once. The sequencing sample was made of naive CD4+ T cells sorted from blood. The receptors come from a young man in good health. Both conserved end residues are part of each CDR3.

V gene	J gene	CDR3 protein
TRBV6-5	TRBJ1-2	CASSLGVATYGYTF
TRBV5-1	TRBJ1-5	CASSLGVGGADQPQHF
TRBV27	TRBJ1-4	CASKGTPPRNEKLFF
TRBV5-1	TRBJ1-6	CASSPEQNSPLHF
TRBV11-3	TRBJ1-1	CASSPGHGTEAFF
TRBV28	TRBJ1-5	CASSPGTGFQPQHF
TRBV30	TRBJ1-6	CAWKYNSPLHF
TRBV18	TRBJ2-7	CASSRTGGGGDYEQYF
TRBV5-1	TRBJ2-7	CASSLGQASLPYEQYF
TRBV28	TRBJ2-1	CASGGTGSYNEQFF
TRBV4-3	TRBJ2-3	CASSQVAGDSDTQYF
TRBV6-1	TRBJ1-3	CASSVGSSGNTIYF
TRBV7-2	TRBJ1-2	CASSLDGGTVGYTF
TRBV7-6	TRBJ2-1	CASSRESNNEQFF
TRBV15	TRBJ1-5	CATSRGDRENQPQHF
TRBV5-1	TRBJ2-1	CASSLAAGAYNEQFF
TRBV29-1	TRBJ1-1	CSVATSSGGSEAFF
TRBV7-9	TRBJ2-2	CASSLTREDGELFF
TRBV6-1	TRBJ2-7	CASSDWGQYEQYF
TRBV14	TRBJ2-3	CASSQAPPDTQYF
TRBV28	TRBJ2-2	CASTSSGGFPGELFF
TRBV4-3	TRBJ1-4	CASSPSAGHNEKLFF
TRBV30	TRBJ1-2	CAWSPTTKDYGYTF
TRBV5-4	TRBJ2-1	CASSLDPTGDQFF
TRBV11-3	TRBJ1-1	CASSSMWGGPAFF
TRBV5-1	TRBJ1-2	CASSPRTGEGYTF
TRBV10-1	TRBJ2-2	CASSEMGQGLAARTGELFF
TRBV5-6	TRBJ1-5	CASSFGTVNQPQHF
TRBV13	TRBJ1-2	CASSFRDMPYGYTF
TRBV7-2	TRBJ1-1	CASSTTGANTEAFF
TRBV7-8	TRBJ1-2	CASSSSGGGQGYGYTF
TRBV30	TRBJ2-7	CAGRQGDYEQYF
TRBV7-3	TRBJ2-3	CASSLMAGSSTDTQYF
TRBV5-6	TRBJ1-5	CASSLSRTGSNSNQPQHF
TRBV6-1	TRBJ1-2	CASSQGGNGYTF
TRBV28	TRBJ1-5	CASRGSNQPQHF
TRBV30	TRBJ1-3	CAWSSGRSGNTIYF
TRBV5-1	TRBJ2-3	CASSSSGGTDTQYF
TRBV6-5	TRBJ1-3	CASSYSAGGGNTIYF
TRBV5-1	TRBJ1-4	CASSSLQGGEKLFF
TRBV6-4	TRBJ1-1	CASSSGRNTEAFF
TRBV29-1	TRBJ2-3	CSVWSGGSTDTQYF
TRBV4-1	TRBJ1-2	CASSQVGPGDGYTF
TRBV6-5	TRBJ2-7	CASSYGSRNEQYF
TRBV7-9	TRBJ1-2	CASSPLTQSPNYGYTF
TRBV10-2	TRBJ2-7	CASSGGGYEQYF
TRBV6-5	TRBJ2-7	CASSQLHEQYF
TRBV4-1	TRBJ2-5	CASSQGTGETILETQYF
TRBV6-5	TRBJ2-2	CASSYDGRGTGELFF
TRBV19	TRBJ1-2	CASSEQGRNYGYTF
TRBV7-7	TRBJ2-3	CASSLDGGVADTQYF
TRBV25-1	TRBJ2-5	CASSEMVSGYQETQYF
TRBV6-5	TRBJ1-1	CASNQKYEAFF